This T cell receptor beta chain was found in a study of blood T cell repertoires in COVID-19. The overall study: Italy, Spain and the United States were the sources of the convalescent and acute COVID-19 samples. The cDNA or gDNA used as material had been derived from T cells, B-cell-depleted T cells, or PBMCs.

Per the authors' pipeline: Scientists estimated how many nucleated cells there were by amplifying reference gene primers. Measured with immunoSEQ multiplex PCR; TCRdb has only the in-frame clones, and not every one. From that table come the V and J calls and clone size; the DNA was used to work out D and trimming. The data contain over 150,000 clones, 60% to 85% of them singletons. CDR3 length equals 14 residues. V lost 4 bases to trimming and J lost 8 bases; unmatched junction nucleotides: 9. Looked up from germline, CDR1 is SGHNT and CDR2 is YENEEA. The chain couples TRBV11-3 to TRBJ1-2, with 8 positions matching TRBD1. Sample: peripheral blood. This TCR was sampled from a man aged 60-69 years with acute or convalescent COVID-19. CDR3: CASSSGTGGRGYTF. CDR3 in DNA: TGTGCCAGCAGCTCCGGGACAGGTGGTCGAGGCTACACCTTC.